The 10 T cell receptor beta chains presented below share a single source sample, sequenced in a study of blood T cell repertoires in COVID-19. Profiled with immunoSEQ multiplex PCR; TCRdb holds only in-frame clones, not every one. The table includes over 150,000 clones, around 79% detected once. Sample: PBMCs or T cells enriched from blood (not recorded which). The origin of the receptors is a woman between 65 and 79 years old in a cohort exposed to, infected with or recovered from COVID-19 (not recorded which).

V usage is TRBV7-9 and J usage is TRBJ2-5, with D possibly matching TRBD2 (6 bases). The CDR3 spans 16 residues. V dropped 0 bases and J dropped 4 bases, with 15 bases sitting between them. Germline CDR1 is SEHNR and CDR2 is FQNEAQ (reference sequence). The CDR3 sequence: CASSLAAGPVRETQYF. The CDR3 DNA is TGTGCCAGCAGCTTAGCCGCGGGACCAGTGAGAGAGACCCAGTACTTC.

This clone was counted a few times. The gene calls are TRBV6-1 and TRBJ1-2, with 7 positions matching TRBD1. The germline gives CDR1 MNHNS, CDR2 SASEGT. With 1 base clipped from V and 7 bases from J, the junction kept 6 bases outside the gene matches. The CDR3 has 14 residues. The CDR3 region is CASSEGTGAAGYTF. For the CDR3, the DNA is TGTGCCAGCAGTGAAGGGACAGGTGCCGCTGGCTACACCTTC.

The sample holds a few counts of this clone. The chain recombines TRBV19 with TRBJ2-1; D is undetermined. The germline V gene encodes CDR1 LNHDA and CDR2 SQIVND (reference sequence). The CDR3 is 15 amino acids. The V gene lost 0 bases and the J gene lost 1 base, with 7 bases spanning the gap. The CDR3 protein is CASSIDELSYNEQFF. The CDR3 DNA reads TGTGCCAGTAGTATAGACGAGCTATCCTACAATGAGCAGTTCTTC.

The rearrangement uses TRBV19 and TRBJ1-6, with a possible D match to TRBD1 (6 bases). The ends were cut back, 7 bases at V and 7 bases at J, with 11 bases in the middle. From germline, CDR1 is LNHDA and CDR2 SQIVND (reference sequence). The CDR3 spans 13 residues. The DNA of the CDR3 is TGTGCCAGTATCGGACAGTCAAATTCACCCCTCCACTTT. This encodes CASIGQSNSPLHF.

This chain joins TRBV2 and TRBJ1-5; D is unresolved. Germline V CDR1 and CDR2: SNHLY, FYNNEI. This CDR3 is built from 13 residues. V was clipped by 6 bases and J by 1 base, with 7 bases between them. Here the CDR3 reads CASRRESNQPQHF. The CDR3 bases are TGTGCCAGCAGGCGAGAGAGCAATCAGCCCCAGCATTTT.

The V call is TRBV5-5, the J call TRBJ2-3, with 14 bases fitting TRBD2. The CDR3 has 18 amino acids. Germline CDR1 is SGHKS and CDR2 is YYEKEE (reference sequence). The V gene end was trimmed by 4 bases and the J gene end by 4 bases; junction bases not matched to a gene: 11. The CDR3 DNA sequence: TGTGCCAGCAGCCTGGGCGGGACTAGCGGGAGAAGGTCAGATACGCAGTATTTT. It specifies CASSLGGTSGRRSDTQYF. Full variable domain (remainder filled in from reference TRBV5-5 and TRBJ2-3): DAGVTQSPTHLIKTRGQQVTLRCSPISGHKSVSWYQQVLGQGPQFIFQYYEKEERGRGNFPDRFSARQFPNYSSELNVNALLLGDSALYLCASSLGGTSGRRSDTQYFGPGTRLTVL.

The rearrangement joins TRBV6-6 to TRBJ1-5; D uncertain. The CDR3 is made up of 14 amino acids. V was trimmed by 6 bases and J by 7 bases, leaving 16 bases between them. Germline V CDR1 and CDR2: MNHNY, SVGAGI (reference sequence). The CDR3 DNA sequence: TGTGCCAGCAGCCGGGATAATTTTGGACAGCCCCAGCATTTT. This codes for CASSRDNFGQPQHF.

The V gene is TRBV28, the J gene TRBJ2-5; 11 positions match TRBD2. Germline CDR1 MDHEN, CDR2 SYDVKM. V was pared by 8 bases and J by 2 bases, with 10 bases of the junction left unmatched. This CDR3 contains 16 residues. The chain's CDR3 is CASSLAIAGGQETQYF. The CDR3 region has the DNA TGTGCCAGCTCGTTAGCAATAGCGGGAGGGCAAGAGACCCAGTACTTC.

CDR3 nucleotide sequence: TGTGCCAGCAGCTTAGAGGCGGGACGGCCCGAGCAGTACTTC. This gives the protein CASSLEAGRPEQYF. The V call is TRBV7-2, the J call TRBJ2-7, with D perhaps TRBD2 (6 bases). The V gene's germline CDR1 is SGHTA and CDR2 FQGNSA. V was pared by 1 base and J by 6 bases, with 13 bases between. The CDR3 is 14 amino acids.

V gene TRBV12-5 combines with J gene TRBJ2-6; D is undetermined. The CDR3 has 13 amino acids. Per germline, CDR1 LGHNT and CDR2 FRNRAP. The CDR3 sequence is CAYSSSGANVLTF. For the CDR3, the DNA is TGTGCCTATAGTAGCTCTGGGGCCAACGTCCTGACTTTC.